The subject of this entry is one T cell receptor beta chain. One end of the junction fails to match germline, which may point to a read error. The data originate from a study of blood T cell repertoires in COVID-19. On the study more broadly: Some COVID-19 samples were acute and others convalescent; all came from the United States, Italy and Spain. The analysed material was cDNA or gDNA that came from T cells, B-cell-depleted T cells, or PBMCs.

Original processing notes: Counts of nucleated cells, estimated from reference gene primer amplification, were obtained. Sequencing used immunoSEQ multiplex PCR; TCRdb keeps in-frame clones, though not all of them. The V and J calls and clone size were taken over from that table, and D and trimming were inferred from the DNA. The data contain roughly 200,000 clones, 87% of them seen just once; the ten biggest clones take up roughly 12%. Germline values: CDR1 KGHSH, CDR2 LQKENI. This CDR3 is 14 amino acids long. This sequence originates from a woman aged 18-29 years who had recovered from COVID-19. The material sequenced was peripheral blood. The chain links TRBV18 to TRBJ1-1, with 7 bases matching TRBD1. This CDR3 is CASSPTQGNPEAFF. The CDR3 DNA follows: TGTGCCAGCTCTCCGACACAGGGGAACCCTGAAGCTTTCTTT.